This T cell receptor (beta chain) emerged from a study of blood T cell repertoires in COVID-19. Only in-frame clones appear in the TCRdb table, and some are missing; sequencing was by immunoSEQ multiplex PCR. The data contain 150,000 to 200,000 clones, approximately 86% of them seen just once; the ten biggest clones take up 5.5% to 8.5%. The sequence derives from a woman aged 80 or over in a cohort sampled during active or convalescent COVID-19. Sequenced: peripheral blood.

This CDR3 is CASSSREETQYF. The CDR3 DNA follows: TGTGCCAGCAGCTCGCGAGAAGAGACCCAGTACTTC. The rearrangement uses TRBV5-5 and TRBJ2-5; D call uncertain. Trimming took 3 bases from V and 3 from J, leaving 6 bases between them. This CDR3 comprises 12 residues. Germline V lookup: CDR1 SGHKS, CDR2 YYEKEE (reference sequence).